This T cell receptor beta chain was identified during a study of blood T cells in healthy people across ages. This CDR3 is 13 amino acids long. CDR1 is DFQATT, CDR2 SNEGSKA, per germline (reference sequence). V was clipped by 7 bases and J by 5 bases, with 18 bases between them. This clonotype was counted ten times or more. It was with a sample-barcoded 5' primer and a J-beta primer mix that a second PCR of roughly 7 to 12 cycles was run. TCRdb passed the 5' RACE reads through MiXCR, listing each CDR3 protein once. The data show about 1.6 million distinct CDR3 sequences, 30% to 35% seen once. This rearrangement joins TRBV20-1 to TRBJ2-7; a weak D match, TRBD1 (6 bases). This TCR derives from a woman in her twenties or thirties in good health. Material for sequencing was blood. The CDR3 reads CSVRAGVGDEQYF. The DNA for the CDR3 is TGCAGTGTCCGGGCAGGGGTCGGAGACGAGCAGTACTTC.